These T cell receptor beta chains were read from a single sample in a study of blood T cell repertoires in COVID-19. Some clones are missing from TCRdb's copy, which holds only in-frame ones; the method was immunoSEQ multiplex PCR. Among about 94,000 clones, 80% were seen once, and the ten largest hold around 17%. The sequenced sample was peripheral blood. The receptors derive from a human donor in a cohort sampled during active COVID-19. Both conserved end residues are part of each CDR3. D genes are given only for firm matches. The size of a clone is reported for some rows only, either as once, few or many, or as a class for expanded clones.

clone_size,j_call,d_call,v_call,cdr3_nt,cdr3_aa
.,TRBJ1-6,.,TRBV5-1,TGCGCCAGCAGCTTGGCCGGCAGGGCTTATTCACCCCTCCACTTT,CASSLAGRAYSPLHF
.,TRBJ1-2,.,TRBV20-1,TGCAGTGCTAGAGTACAGTATGGCTACACCTTC,CSARVQYGYTF
once,TRBJ2-7,TRBD2,TRBV5-1,TGCGCCAGCAGCCCCGAAACTAGCGGGAACTCCTACGAGCAGTACTTC,CASSPETSGNSYEQYF
.,TRBJ1-1,TRBD1,TRBV5-1,TGCGCCAGCAGCCGAGAAACAGGGGGCGCGCGAAACACTGAAGCTTTCTTT,CASSRETGGARNTEAFF
.,TRBJ2-3,TRBD1,TRBV5-1,TGCGCCAGCAGCAGCGGACAGGGCCATGCAGATACGCAGTATTTT,CASSSGQGHADTQYF
.,TRBJ1-5,.,TRBV9,TGTGCCAGCGGGGAGGGTAGCAATCAGCCCCAGCATTTT,CASGEGSNQPQHF
.,TRBJ1-2,.,TRBV6-1,TGTGCCAGCAGTGAAGGGCTCTTTCGTGGCTACACCTTC,CASSEGLFRGYTF
.,TRBJ2-7,.,TRBV9,TGTGCCAGCAGCGTAGACGGGACTTACGAGCAGTACTTC,CASSVDGTYEQYF
few,TRBJ1-2,TRBD1,TRBV28,TGTGCCAGCAGTTTGACAGGGGATGGCTACACCTTC,CASSLTGDGYTF
few,TRBJ2-2,TRBD2,TRBV19,TGTGCCAGTAGTATTAGCGGGGGTACGAACACCGGGGAGCTGTTTTTT,CASSISGGTNTGELFF
.,TRBJ2-7,.,TRBV28,TGTGCCAGCAGCCCCGGCGGGACCCGATACGAGCAGTACTTC,CASSPGGTRYEQYF
once,TRBJ1-1,TRBD1,TRBV28,TGTGCCAGCAGTTTAGGGGACAGGGCCATGAACACTGAAGCTTTCTTT,CASSLGDRAMNTEAFF
once,TRBJ2-7,.,TRBV1,TGCACCAGCAGCCCCCGGGGATCGGACGAGCAGTACTTC,CTSSPRGSDEQYF
.,TRBJ1-1,.,TRBV3-1/TRBV3-2,TGTGCCACCAGGAAGAGCACTGAAGCTTTCTTT,CATRKSTEAFF
few,TRBJ1-1,.,TRBV27,TGTGCCAGCAGTGCCGGACTGATGAACACTGAAGCTTTCTTT,CASSAGLMNTEAFF
.,TRBJ2-1,TRBD2,TRBV29-1,TGCAGCGTTGAAGACCCTAGCGGGGTTATTTTCGATGAGCAGTTCTTC,CSVEDPSGVIFDEQFF
.,TRBJ2-7,TRBD1,TRBV6-5,TGTGCCAGCAGTTACAGGGGAGACAGGGTTGAGGACGAGCAGTACTTC,CASSYRGDRVEDEQYF
once,TRBJ2-7,.,TRBV1,TGCACCAGCAGCCAAGATTCCCCTAGCGGGAGCTCCTACGAGCAGTACTTC,CTSSQDSPSGSSYEQYF
.,TRBJ2-7,.,TRBV28,TGTGCCAGCAGTTTACCAACCCAGTCCTTCCCCGAGCAGTACTTC,CASSLPTQSFPEQYF
few,TRBJ2-7,TRBD1,TRBV6-5,TGTGCCAGCAGGGGGGCAGGGGGCGCGGACGAGCAGTACTTC,CASRGAGGADEQYF
.,TRBJ1-2,.,TRBV3-1/TRBV3-2,TGTGCCAGCAGCCAAGAGGGGGCGGCAGGGGTAGGCTACACCTTC,CASSQEGAAGVGYTF
.,TRBJ2-5,.,TRBV6-5,TGTGCCAGCAGTTACTCGAGACCTCAGGTGGAGACCCAGTACTTC,CASSYSRPQVETQYF
.,TRBJ1-5,TRBD1,TRBV2,TGTGCCAGCAGCTCCGACAGGGTGAATCAGCCCCAGCATTTT,CASSSDRVNQPQHF
.,TRBJ1-2,.,TRBV19,TGTGCCAGTAGTATAGAGGGGGCATATGGCTACACCTTC,CASSIEGAYGYTF
.,TRBJ2-7,.,TRBV24-1,TGTGCCACCAGTGACTCGGACAGCCGGAGGTCCTACGAGCAGTACTTC,CATSDSDSRRSYEQYF
once,TRBJ1-5,.,TRBV30,TGTGCCTGGAGTGTACGGCAGGTGGCTGGTCAGCCCCAGCATTTT,CAWSVRQVAGQPQHF
.,TRBJ2-5,TRBD2,TRBV29-1,TGCAGCGTCCGGGGGGTCATCAGGCAAGAGACCCAGTACTTC,CSVRGVIRQETQYF
.,TRBJ2-7,TRBD2,TRBV3-1/TRBV3-2,TGTGCCAGCAGCCGGAGCGGGAGGGCCGACGAGCAGTACTTC,CASSRSGRADEQYF
.,TRBJ2-5,.,TRBV14,TGTGCCAGCAGCCCCCCGGGAGGTCGGACAGGGTTACTAGAGACCCAGTACTTC,CASSPPGGRTGLLETQYF
.,TRBJ2-2,.,TRBV30,TGTGCCTGGAGTGCCGGTCTCAACACCGGGGAGCTGTTTTTT,CAWSAGLNTGELFF
.,TRBJ1-4,.,TRBV11-1,TGTGCCAGCAGCGCGGACAGCTTTAATGAAAAACTGTTTTTT,CASSADSFNEKLFF
.,TRBJ2-7,.,TRBV28,TGTGCCAGCAGTTCCCCCCCCGCCGGCTCCTACGAGCAGTACTTC,CASSSPPAGSYEQYF
.,TRBJ1-2,.,TRBV5-4,TGTGCCAGCAGCTCCAGGGTCGCTTATGGCTACACCTTC,CASSSRVAYGYTF
few,TRBJ2-7,.,TRBV9,TGTGCCAGCAGCGTAGGGCCCGATCTGTTTTACGAGCAGTACTTC,CASSVGPDLFYEQYF
few,TRBJ1-1,.,TRBV27,TGTGCCAGCAGTTTACGCAGGAACACTGAAGCTTTCTTT,CASSLRRNTEAFF
once,TRBJ1-2,TRBD1,TRBV6-1,TGTGCCAGCAGTGAAAATCGGGGACAGGGAGGTGGCTACACCTTC,CASSENRGQGGGYTF
.,TRBJ1-5,TRBD1,TRBV7-9,TGTGCCAGCAGCTTAGGGACAGGGGTTTGGAATCAGCCCCAGCATTTT,CASSLGTGVWNQPQHF
few,TRBJ1-1,.,TRBV6-5,TGTGCCAGCCTACAGGGTGACACTGAAGCTTTCTTT,CASLQGDTEAFF
.,TRBJ2-1,.,TRBV4-2,TGTGCCAGCAGCCAAGAAGAGCGGCACTACAATGAGCAGTTCTTC,CASSQEERHYNEQFF
.,TRBJ2-5,TRBD2,TRBV15,TGTGCCACCAGCAGTAGAGCGGGGAGAGAGACCCAGTACTTC,CATSSRAGRETQYF
.,TRBJ2-7,TRBD2,TRBV30,TGTGCCTGGAGCCCCGGACTAGCGGGCTACGAGCAGTACTTC,CAWSPGLAGYEQYF
once,TRBJ2-7,TRBD2,TRBV6-5,TGTGCCAGCAGCGTGCTAGCGGGCGACACCTACGAGCAGTACTTC,CASSVLAGDTYEQYF
.,TRBJ2-2,.,TRBV5-1,TGCGCCAGCTCCAGGACAGTGAACACCGGGGAGCTGTTTTTT,CASSRTVNTGELFF
.,TRBJ1-6,TRBD1,TRBV18,TGTGCCAGCTCACCATTTGTTGGGCAGGGGGCGAGGGACAATAATTCACCCCTCCACTTT,CASSPFVGQGARDNNSPLHF
.,TRBJ1-2,TRBD1,TRBV5-1,TGCGCCAGCAGCATAGGACAGGTCGACTATGGCTACACCTTC,CASSIGQVDYGYTF
.,TRBJ1-2,TRBD1,TRBV23-1,TGCGCCAGCAGTCATGGGACAGGTAACTATGGCTACACCTTC,CASSHGTGNYGYTF
.,TRBJ2-7,TRBD1,TRBV6-5,TGTGCCAGCAGTTACTCGCAGGGGGACGACGAGCAGTACTTC,CASSYSQGDDEQYF
once,TRBJ1-5,TRBD1,TRBV5-1,TGCGCCAGCAGCGAAGGGACAGTTAGCAATCAGCCCCAGCATTTT,CASSEGTVSNQPQHF
.,TRBJ2-7,TRBD1,TRBV2,TGTGCCAGCAGTGGACAGGGGACCTACGAGCAGTACTTC,CASSGQGTYEQYF
.,TRBJ1-6,.,TRBV11-2,TGTGCCAGCAGCCCAGGACAGCTCTACAATTCACCCCTCCACTTT,CASSPGQLYNSPLHF
.,TRBJ2-7,.,TRBV19,TGTGCCAGTAGACGAGGGTACGGGTACGAGCAGTACTTC,CASRRGYGYEQYF
many,TRBJ1-6,TRBD1,TRBV30,TGTGCCTGGACAGGGGGCGATAATTCACCCCTCCACTTT,CAWTGGDNSPLHF
.,TRBJ1-1,.,TRBV10-1,TGCGCCAGCAGTGATTCAGGCAACACTGAAGCTTTCTTT,CASSDSGNTEAFF
few,TRBJ2-6,TRBD2,TRBV7-6,TGTGCCAGCAGTCGACGACTAGCGGGAGCTGGGGCCAACGTCCTGACTTTC,CASSRRLAGAGANVLTF
.,TRBJ2-7,.,TRBV5-1,TGCGCCAGCAGCTTGAACAGGGACTACGAGCAGTACTTC,CASSLNRDYEQYF